This T cell receptor (beta chain) is from a study of follicular helper T cells after annual influenza vaccination (dated by TCRdb to 2017 to 2019). Describing the broader study: Blood was collected on days 0, 7 and 28 after each seasonal influenza vaccination. To look at recall of cTfh clones, some subjects were tracked through successive annual vaccinations covering the 2013-2014, 2014-2015 and 2015-2016 seasons. One week after vaccination, a second recruited cohort of more than nine subjects (Table S1) displayed a similar ICOS+CD38+ cTfh response. Multi-year samples were available from six subjects, with four subjects covering two vaccination seasons and two subjects covering three seasons. Samples from 2013-2014 were cryopreserved, whereas samples from about 2015 were processed immediately after collection.

Broad study findings and their caveats: Day 7 ICOS+CD38+ clones were most often found later in ICOS-CD38- cTfh, suggesting that subset may serve as a memory reservoir. Successive annual vaccinations recalled a recurrent oligoclonal ICOS+CD38+ cTfh response that contained tetramer and AIM influenza-specific clonotypes. ICOS+CD38+ cTfh clonality correlated with the frequency of that population, and its change correlated with the change in circulating plasmablast frequency. Productive TCRB sequences were recovered from only roughly 10-22% of analyzed cells, so rare clonotypes could not be sampled.

The V end gives up 4 bases and the J end 5 bases, leaving 5 bases in the junction not matched to a gene. The CDR3, cysteine through phenylalanine, is 14 amino acids long. Solely the CDR3 DNA is kept, with 42 bases framed from the first base. In the germline V gene, CDR1 corresponds to SGHRS and CDR2 to YFSETQ. According to the study, the label for this sample's time point signals: 2014-2015 season, pre-vaccination. TCRB sequencing was used to follow sorted CD4 subsets from the blood of adults before and after they were given the seasonal inactivated influenza vaccine (Fluvarix). To be eligible, subjects had to live in the community and must not have received influenza vaccine in the previous 6 months. Exclusions included influenza vaccine contraindications, substance abuse, HIV/AIDS, active malignancy, immunomodulatory medication and active illness such as respiratory infection. Per time point, between roughly 40 and 110 mL of blood was sampled. Circulating Tfh were defined as non-naive CD4+CXCR5+PD-1+ cells and sorted into ICOS+CD38+ and ICOS-CD38- fractions. Either Ficoll-Paque PLUS or SepMate separation was used to isolate PBMC. Before DNA was extracted, the cell subsets were sorted from PBMC using a BD FACS Aria.

About this clone: There is no known antigen for this receptor. It has no much larger one-base neighbor in the sample; base qualities were not kept. The sample has other DNA sequences that encode this CDR3 too.

The library was built by means of the immunoSEQ multiplex PCR assay. Adaptive Biotechnologies carried out TCRB amplification, library preparation, sequencing and preliminary bioinformatics at Survey level resolution. For TCRB sequencing, genomic DNA from sorted cTfh populations was amplified by multiplex PCR. The original methods were these. Clonality was computed in R as 1 minus normalized Shannon entropy; the Gini index was calculated with the R package ineq. The overlap score was defined as the summed counts of shared sequences divided by the total counts of all sequences in both compared samples. Shared-clonotype significance used Fisher's exact test assuming a theoretical repertoire of 10^7 TCRB sequences. TCRdb mirrors the immuneACCESS table, restricted to in-frame sequences. Some clones are absent from its copies; in checked studies, under half trace to an unresolved V gene, and the reason for the others is unknown. V and J calls and clone size are those listed in that table; D and trimming were worked out from the DNA. This sample lists about 27,000 clones; 65% to 85% were detected once. The ten largest clones represent approximately 1.1% of the sample.

The specimen comprised CXCR5+ CD38- circulating T follicular helper cells from blood, sampled on the day of influenza vaccination. The cell subset or site label corresponds to: circulating Tfh, non-naive CD4+CXCR5+PD-1+ (ICOS+CD38+ or ICOS-CD38-). Here the chain combines TRBV5-1 and TRBJ2-7; 11 central nucleotides agree with TRBD2. The clonotype originates from an adult who received the influenza vaccine. Here is the DNA: TGCGCCAGCAGCATTAGCGGGGGGGCCCACGAGCAGTACTTC. This yields the protein CASSISGGAHEQYF. With the portions outside the CDR3 filled from the reference TRBV5-1 and TRBJ2-7 genes, the complete variable region becomes KAGVTQTPRYLIKTRGQQVTLSCSPISGHRSVSWYQQTPGQGLQFLFEYFSETQRNKGNFPGRFSGRQFSNSRSEMNVSTLELGDSALYLCASSISGGAHEQYFGPGTRLTVT.